The following is a T cell receptor beta chain sequence with its context. Authors' analysis steps: Quantification of nucleated cells was approximated via reference gene primer amplification. Method: immunoSEQ multiplex PCR; TCRdb's copy keeps in-frame clones and lacks some. For V, J and clone size, that table is used; D and trimming come from the DNA. The repertoire has 150,000 to 200,000 clones, approximately 75% of them found once; the top ten carry about a tenth. This specimen comes from a study of blood T cell repertoires in COVID-19. Looking at the study overall: In each case, the material was cDNA or gDNA derived from T cells, B-cell-depleted T cells, or PBMCs.

Germline V gene sequence: CDR1 SGHTA, CDR2 FQGNSA. The ends lost 5 bases at V and 5 bases at J; junction bases unmatched: 10. The CDR3 spans 15 residues. Sequencing was performed on peripheral blood. The chain links TRBV7-2 to TRBJ2-5; TRBD1 agrees at 8 bases. This sequence was found in a human donor in a cohort sampled during active COVID-19. CDR3 coding DNA: TGTGCCAGCAGCGCAGACAGGGGACTTTTTGAGACCCAGTACTTC. This translates into CASSADRGLFETQYF. Combining the CDR3 with reference TRBV7-2 and TRBJ2-5 gives the whole variable domain GAGVSQSPSNKVTEKGKDVELRCDPISGHTALYWYRQSLGQGLEFLIYFQGNSAPDKSGLPSDRFSAERTGGSVSTLTIQRTQQEDSAVYLCASSADRGLFETQYFGPGTRLLVL.